The rows below give T cell receptor beta chains drawn from one sample of a study of T-cell reconstitution after alpha-beta-depleted transplantation in children. TCRdb ran MiXCR on the PCR reads and lists one entry per CDR3 protein. The sample has almost 600,000 distinct CDR3 sequences, about a quarter seen once. The source material was PBMCs, sampled before TCRalphabeta/CD19-depleted stem cell transplant. These TCRs come from a boy younger than two with Wiskott-Aldrich syndrome, due to receive a stem cell transplant. Both conserved end residues are part of each CDR3. A D gene is named only where the DNA matches it firmly. Part of the rows lack a size; the others show once, few, many or a class for expanded clones.

V: TRBV5-1; D: TRBD2; size: few; J: TRBJ2-3; CDR3: CASSNRTSGRAFTDTQYF; DNA: TGCGCCAGCAGTAACCGGACTAGCGGGAGGGCCTTCACAGATACGCAGTATTTT
V: TRBV19; D: .; size: .; J: TRBJ2-2; CDR3: CASSRTASGELFF; DNA: TGTGCCAGTAGCAGGACAGCTAGCGGGGAGCTGTTTTTT
V: TRBV6-5; D: TRBD2; size: .; J: TRBJ2-5; CDR3: CASSYSGLAAETQYF; DNA: TGTGCCAGCAGTTACTCGGGACTAGCCGCAGAGACCCAGTACTTC
V: TRBV7-2; D: .; size: .; J: TRBJ2-7; CDR3: CASSLVPGLKIRGEQYF; DNA: TGTGCCAGCAGCTTAGTTCCAGGTCTAAAGATTCGGGGTGAGCAGTACTTC
V: TRBV12-3/TRBV12-4; D: .; size: .; J: TRBJ2-2; CDR3: CASKRSDTGELFF; DNA: TGTGCCAGCAAGCGCAGCGACACCGGGGAGCTGTTTTTT
V: TRBV19; D: .; size: .; J: TRBJ1-1; CDR3: CASSIDWSRVNTEAFF; DNA: TGTGCCAGTAGTATAGATTGGAGCAGAGTGAACACTGAAGCTTTCTTT
V: TRBV7-8; D: TRBD2; size: few; J: TRBJ2-1; CDR3: CASSAGTRGNNEQFF; DNA: TGTGCCAGCAGCGCCGGGACTAGGGGTAACAATGAGCAGTTCTTC
V: TRBV28; D: TRBD2; size: few; J: TRBJ2-7; CDR3: CASSLSGGSGPRYEQYF; DNA: TGTGCCAGCAGTTTATCGGGGGGTAGCGGGCCGCGCTACGAGCAGTACTTC
V: TRBV4-1; D: TRBD1; size: .; J: TRBJ1-5; CDR3: CASSQPDRAAQPQHF; DNA: TGCGCCAGCAGCCAACCCGACAGGGCGGCTCAGCCCCAGCATTTT
V: TRBV18; D: .; size: .; J: TRBJ1-1; CDR3: CASSPRTLSGFRTEAFF; DNA: TGTGCCAGCTCACCACGGACTCTGTCAGGCTTTCGCACTGAAGCTTTCTTT